These T cell receptor beta chains were read from a single sample in a study of monozygotic twins with inflammatory bowel disease. TCRdb reprocessed the 5' RACE reads, keeping one entry per CDR3 protein, no DNA. This sample's table reports about 140,000 distinct CDR3 sequences. Specimen: blood. Receptors originate from a human donor with ulcerative colitis or Crohn's disease, or a healthy co-twin of an affected twin (not recorded which). Each CDR3 is given with its conserved first and last residue.

j_call v_call cdr3_aa
TRBJ2-7 TRBV27 CASSTSGSSYEQYF
TRBJ1-1 TRBV20-1 CSASGLPNTEAFF
TRBJ1-1 TRBV20-1 CSARSRGNTEAFF
TRBJ1-2 TRBV6-5 CASSTGTAGYTF
TRBJ2-3 TRBV5-1 CASSLGQGASTDTQYF
TRBJ2-5 TRBV9 CASSSQGRETQYF
TRBJ2-5 TRBV4-3 CASSQEGRRRETQYF
TRBJ2-7 TRBV4-1 CASSQDNYKVYEQYF
TRBJ2-7 TRBV27 CASSLNRPGQAYEQYF
TRBJ1-2 TRBV19 CASTTTGTRLSPIYGYTF
TRBJ1-2 TRBV7-9 CASSPRTIYGYTF
TRBJ2-1 TRBV7-3 CASRSWTSNEQFF
TRBJ1-4 TRBV15 CATSRDWDRNEKLFF
TRBJ2-1 TRBV12-3/TRBV12-4 CATSGEQAEQFF
TRBJ2-3 TRBV3-1 CASSLSWTVRNPTDTQYF
TRBJ1-2 TRBV11-2 CASSLRQGSAGYTF
TRBJ1-1 TRBV19 CASSIDSGENTEAFF
TRBJ2-3 TRBV6-1 CASSPQSGLGYEEYF
TRBJ2-1 TRBV10-3 CAISPSGRGSYNEQFF
TRBJ1-5 TRBV5-1 CASSLEGGGGNQPQHF
TRBJ2-1 TRBV11-2 CASSFSSTHEQFF
TRBJ2-5 TRBV24-1 CATSGYQETQYF
TRBJ1-4 TRBV11-2 CASSLDLGQSTNEKLFF
TRBJ2-1 TRBV2 CASKPTSGALYNEQFF
TRBJ1-2 TRBV12-3/TRBV12-4 CASSADSNYGYTF
TRBJ2-1 TRBV4-2 CASSQESRSYNEQFF
TRBJ2-6 TRBV4-3 CASSRGGGASGANVLTF
TRBJ1-6 TRBV5-1 CASSLRLSDSPLHF
TRBJ1-1 TRBV15 CATSRDRALRNTEAFF
TRBJ2-2 TRBV9 CASSVVGSGTGELFF
TRBJ2-7 TRBV20-1 CSADTAGLDPKLYEQYF
TRBJ2-2 TRBV7-9 CASSHITKNTGELFF
TRBJ2-7 TRBV7-9 CASSSRDRPSYEQYF
TRBJ2-3 TRBV12-3/TRBV12-4 CASSSIDTQYF
TRBJ1-1 TRBV19 CASMPSTRQGAYTEAFF
TRBJ2-1 TRBV24-1 CATSDNLPYNEQFF
TRBJ1-1 TRBV4-3 CASSQDSRGNTEAFF
TRBJ2-1 TRBV4-2 CASSQDWSAGYNEQFF
TRBJ2-7 TRBV19 CASSTGSGTGMSEQYF
TRBJ1-4 TRBV9 CASSAEGTGSFEISEKLFF
TRBJ1-1 TRBV9 CASSGPQGGDTEAFF
TRBJ2-7 TRBV7-8 CASRSLASSYEQYF
TRBJ2-5 TRBV29-1 CSVEAWIESQETQYF
TRBJ2-7 TRBV6-1 CASSRTGTGSTYEQYF
TRBJ2-5 TRBV5-1 CASSTNRQGQETQYF
TRBJ1-2 TRBV5-1 CASSLGADNYGYTF
TRBJ2-1 TRBV24-1 CATSGLAYNEQFF
TRBJ1-2 TRBV5-1 CASSFRPLDNYGFTF